This passage covers 25 T cell receptor beta chains from one sample sequenced in a study of blood T cell repertoires in COVID-19. Sequencing was performed with immunoSEQ multiplex PCR; in TCRdb, only in-frame clones are kept and a portion is missing. The sample has 110,000 to 150,000 clones, around 86% seen once. Sequences were obtained from PBMCs or T cells enriched from blood (not recorded which). These TCRs come from a man aged 55 to 70 who had recovered from COVID-19.

The chain is built from TRBV28 and TRBJ2-1, with D maybe TRBD2 (6 bases). Germline V gene sequence: CDR1 MDHEN, CDR2 SYDVKM. V was pared by 2 bases and J by 7 bases, with 12 bases between. The CDR3 runs to 14 residues. CDR3 sequence reads: CASSLNGGSNEQFF. The CDR3 region has the DNA TGTGCCAGCAGTTTAAACGGGGGATCGAATGAGCAGTTCTTC.

The chain employs TRBV10-3 and TRBJ2-2; a weak D match, TRBD1 (6 bases). V dropped 5 bases and J dropped 8 bases, with 9 bases sitting between them. The V gene's germline CDR1 is ENHRY and CDR2 SYGVKD. The CDR3 runs 12 residues. The CDR3 here is CAISPGEGELFF. In DNA form, the CDR3 reads TGTGCCATCAGTCCAGGGGAAGGGGAGCTGTTTTTT.

The V and J genes are TRBV7-2 and TRBJ1-5; 7 bases are a match to TRBD1. Trimming cost V 3 bases and J 7 bases; bases outside gene matches: 3. Germline V gene lookup returns CDR1 SGHTA and CDR2 FQGNSA. The CDR3 totals 13 residues. CDR3 in amino acids: CASSLGQSQPQHF. Here the CDR3 DNA reads TGTGCCAGCAGCTTGGGACAGAGCCAGCCCCAGCATTTT.

The chain is built from TRBV7-6 and TRBJ2-5, with 8 bases lining up with TRBD1. Germline CDR1 is SGHVS and CDR2 is FNYEAQ. Trimming at V came to 5 bases and at J to 1 base, leaving 9 bases not matched to a gene. The CDR3 has 16 amino acids. CDR3 bases: TGTGCCAGCAGCGTGACAGGGGTGAGAATCCAAGAGACCCAGTACTTC. It translates to CASSVTGVRIQETQYF.

The gene calls are TRBV3-1 (or the pseudogene TRBV3-2) and TRBJ2-3, with D unclear. The CDR3 extends over 14 amino acids. Germline V gene sequence: CDR1 LGHDT, CDR2 YNNKEL (reference sequence). V lost 4 bases and J lost 0, with 8 bases in between. The CDR3 sequence is CASSRETSTDTQYF. The CDR3 DNA follows: TGTGCCAGCAGCCGAGAGACTAGCACAGATACGCAGTATTTT.

The gene calls are TRBV7-9 and TRBJ2-5, with 7 bases lining up with TRBD1. CDR1 is SEHNR and CDR2 is FQNEAQ in the germline V gene (reference sequence). The CDR3 covers 16 residues. V was clipped by 5 bases and J by 1 base; unmatched bases: 10. Here the CDR3 reads CASSPPRGSSQETQYF. DNA for the CDR3: TGTGCCAGCAGCCCTCCCAGGGGGAGTTCCCAAGAGACCCAGTACTTC.

This clone showed up just once. J is TRBJ2-2 and V is TRBV28; D perhaps matches TRBD1 (5 bases). The CDR3 runs 15 residues. V was shortened by 5 bases and J by 6 bases, with 16 bases between the two germline ends. Germline CDR1 is MDHEN and CDR2 is SYDVKM. This chain's CDR3 is CASSPLPWGAGELFF. CDR3 sequence (DNA): TGTGCCAGCAGTCCCCTCCCTTGGGGCGCCGGGGAGCTGTTTTTT. The whole variable domain, remainder taken from reference TRBV28 and TRBJ2-2, is DVKVTQSSRYLVKRTGEKVFLECVQDMDHENMFWYRQDPGLGLRLIYFSYDVKMKEKGDIPEGYSVSREKKERFSLILESASTNQTSMYLCASSPLPWGAGELFFGEGSRLTVL.

The V and J genes are TRBV27 and TRBJ1-2; 10 bases align to TRBD1. CDR1 MNHEY and CDR2 SMNVEV come from the germline V gene (reference sequence). The CDR3 runs to 16 residues. Trimming cost V 7 bases and J 0 bases; bases outside gene matches: 8. The CDR3 DNA sequence: TGTGCCAGCACCATCCGACAGGGGGCCACTAACTATGGCTACACCTTC. Translation gives CASTIRQGATNYGYTF.

The V call is TRBV5-1, the J call TRBJ2-1; 10 nucleotides agree with TRBD2. This CDR3 spans 14 amino acids. V lost 2 bases, J lost 5 bases, and 1 base stayed unmatched. CDR1 SGHRS and CDR2 YFSETQ come from the germline V gene. CDR3 DNA: TGCGCCAGCAGCTTAGCGGGGGGGAACAATGAGCAGTTCTTC. Residues: CASSLAGGNNEQFF.

This clone was seen only once. V usage is TRBV5-1 and J usage is TRBJ1-2; TRBD1 aligns across 8 bases. Per the germline V gene, CDR1 is SGHRS and CDR2 is YFSETQ. The CDR3 runs to 13 residues. Trimming took 3 bases from V and 7 from J; bases not matched to a gene: 5. The CDR3 DNA reads TGCGCCAGCAGCTCCGGACAGGGTACTGGCTACACCTTC. Translating gives CASSSGQGTGYTF.

As concerns this clone: The sample carries other DNA sequences with the same CDR3. The chain combines TRBV27 with TRBJ1-2, with 7 bases aligning to TRBD1. The CDR3 has 14 amino acids. The germline V gene has CDR1 MNHEY and CDR2 SMNVEV (reference sequence). The J segment lost 4 bases and the V segment lost 2 bases, leaving 4 bases of the junction unmatched. Here the CDR3 DNA reads TGTGCCAGCAGTTTAAGCCGGGACAGCTATGGCTACACCTTC. This sequence encodes CASSLSRDSYGYTF.

The V and J genes are TRBV3-1 (or the pseudogene TRBV3-2) and TRBJ2-3; 8 nucleotides align to TRBD2. The CDR3 has 12 amino acids. The germline V gene has CDR1 LGHDT and CDR2 YNNKEL (reference sequence). V gave up 8 bases and J gave up 5 bases; unmatched junction bases: 3. The CDR3 reads CASRAGGDTQYF. CDR3 bases: TGTGCCAGCCGGGCGGGGGGAGATACGCAGTATTTT.

V usage is TRBV28 and J usage is TRBJ1-5, with D unclear. The CDR3 loop spans 14 amino acids. Germline CDR1 and CDR2: MDHEN and SYDVKM. Deletions cut 5 bases from V and 2 bases from J, with 10 bases between. CDR3 protein: CASSVGVGNQPQHF. The CDR3 bases are TGTGCCAGCAGTGTGGGAGTTGGCAATCAGCCCCAGCATTTT.

V and J are TRBV3-1 (or the pseudogene TRBV3-2) and TRBJ1-6; no reliable D call. The CDR3 sequence is 14 residues long. V dropped 1 base and J dropped 8 bases, with 9 bases sitting between them. Germline CDR1 is LGHDT and CDR2 is YNNKEL (reference sequence). The CDR3 bases are TGTGCCAGCAGCCAAGCGGTAGCGGATTCACCCCTCCACTTT. Residues: CASSQAVADSPLHF.

The CDR3 here is CASSLRGPDYSNQPQHF. As DNA, the CDR3 is TGTGCCAGCAGCTTACGAGGGCCAGATTATAGCAATCAGCCCCAGCATTTT. The chain carries TRBV7-2 and TRBJ1-5; D uncertain. The CDR3 extends over 17 amino acids. The V gene's germline CDR1 is SGHTA and CDR2 FQGNSA. Trimming removed 2 bases from V and 0 bases from J, with 14 bases in between.

This sequence joins TRBV28 and TRBJ2-7; 8 bases are a match to TRBD2. Trimming removed 7 bases from V and 0 bases from J; junction bases left unmatched: 8. Germline assignment: CDR1 MDHEN and CDR2 SYDVKM. The CDR3 consists of 15 residues. The CDR3 reads CASNLAGGSSYEQYF. The CDR3 bases are TGTGCCAGCAACCTAGCGGGTGGGAGCTCCTACGAGCAGTACTTC.

The rearrangement links TRBV9 to TRBJ2-1; TRBD2 might be the D (6 bases). The CDR3 is 15 amino acids. The germline CDR1 and CDR2 sequences are SGDLS and YYNGEE. The V end was cut by 0 bases, the J end by 6 bases, with 13 bases between. CDR3 loop: CASSVVAGRVNEQFF. The CDR3 region has the DNA TGTGCCAGCAGCGTAGTTGCGGGACGGGTCAATGAGCAGTTCTTC. Together with reference TRBV9 and TRBJ2-1, the CDR3 gives the full variable domain: DSGVTQTPKHLITATGQRVTLRCSPRSGDLSVYWYQQSLDQGLQFLIQYYNGEERAKGNILERFSAQQFPDLHSELNLSSLELGDSALYFCASSVVAGRVNEQFFGPGTRLTVL.

The V call is TRBV12-3 or TRBV12-4, the J call TRBJ1-5, with D possibly matching TRBD1 (5 bases). The CDR3 extends over 12 amino acids. Trimming took off 6 bases at V and 5 bases at J, with 8 bases between the two ends. CDR3 residues: CASSSGYQPQHF. The CDR3, as DNA: TGTGCCAGCAGCTCAGGGTATCAGCCCCAGCATTTT.

The genes are TRBV5-1 and TRBJ2-1, with a possible D match to TRBD2 (6 bases). The CDR3 consists of 15 residues. Trimming took off 1 base at V and 4 bases at J, with 12 bases between the two ends. The germline V gene has CDR1 SGHRS and CDR2 YFSETQ. CDR3 DNA: TGCGCCAGCAGCTTGACCGGGACTGGGTACAATGAGCAGTTCTTC. Amino acids: CASSLTGTGYNEQFF.

Notes on this clone: An end of the junction does not agree with germline; a read error may underlie this. This chain uses TRBV24-1 with TRBJ2-1, with 7 bases identical to TRBD2. The length of the CDR3 is 12 residues. CDR1 and CDR2 from the germline V gene are KGHDR and SFDVKD. CDR3 bases: TGTGCCACGGGCGGGAGCTACTATGAGCAGTTCTTC. Translation: CATGGSYYEQFF.

This clone was detected only once. V is TRBV30 and J is TRBJ2-7; 10 nucleotides agree with TRBD2. After removal of 4 bases from V and 4 bases from J, the junction contained 10 bases not matched to a gene. Per the germline V gene, CDR1 is GTSNPN and CDR2 is SVGIG (reference sequence). CDR3 size: 15 residues. CDR3 DNA: TGTGCCTGGAACGATCCGGGACTAGCGTCTTACGAGCAGTACTTC. Protein sequence: CAWNDPGLASYEQYF.

The chain joins TRBV3-1 (or the pseudogene TRBV3-2) to TRBJ1-5; maybe TRBD1 (6 bases). The CDR3 covers 15 residues. Germline lookup yields CDR1 LGHDT and CDR2 YNNKEL (reference sequence). Between the trimmed V and J ends, which lost 6 bases and 2 bases, there was a span of 14 bases. The CDR3 DNA follows: TGTGCCAGCAGGCAGGGGATTTCTGGCAATCAGCCCCAGCATTTT. Encoded protein: CASRQGISGNQPQHF.

The gene calls are TRBV28 and TRBJ1-6, with D perhaps TRBD1 (5 bases). CDR1 and CDR2 from the germline V gene are MDHEN and SYDVKM. This CDR3 is built from 14 residues. V lost 3 bases and J 7 bases, leaving 10 bases between the germline ends. CDR3 region: CASSFQGGNSPLHF. The CDR3 bases are TGTGCCAGCAGTTTTCAGGGAGGGAATTCACCCCTCCACTTT.

In DNA form, the CDR3 reads TGTGCCAGCAGTGAAGGCTCGGGGGGGCCGAGGTACAATGAGCAGTTCTTC. Translation: CASSEGSGGPRYNEQFF. The genes are TRBV6-1 and TRBJ2-1; 8 nucleotides match TRBD2. CDR1 and CDR2 (germline): MNHNS, SASEGT. V dropped 1 base and J dropped 4; count of bases not matched to a gene: 9. The CDR3 consists of 17 residues.

DNA of the CDR3: TGTGCCAGCAGCAGCGGGGGCATCCCCTACGAGCAGTACTTC. Translation: CASSSGGIPYEQYF. The chain carries TRBV28 and TRBJ2-7; 8 bases agree with TRBD2. Per germline, CDR1 MDHEN and CDR2 SYDVKM. Germline trimming cut 6 bases from V and 2 bases from J; bases unmatched to any gene: 6. This CDR3 has 14 residues.